The present T cell receptor beta chain was sequenced within a study of blood T cell repertoires in COVID-19. Sequencing used immunoSEQ multiplex PCR; TCRdb keeps in-frame clones, though not all of them. The sample carries a few hundred thousand clones, around 87% recorded once. Germline lookup yields CDR1 SEHNR and CDR2 FQNEAQ (reference sequence). V was clipped by 3 bases and J by 0 bases, with 7 bases between them. This CDR3 region has 14 residues. Material: peripheral blood. This clonotype was obtained from a man between 60 and 75 years old with acute or convalescent COVID-19. The chain couples TRBV7-9 to TRBJ2-3; possibly TRBD1 for D (6 bases). For the CDR3, the DNA is TGTGCCAGCAGCTTCGGACAGAGCACAGATACGCAGTATTTT. It codes for CASSFGQSTDTQYF.